The 5 T cell receptor beta chains presented below share a single source sample, sequenced in a study of T-cell reconstitution after alpha-beta-depleted transplantation in children. Unique molecular identifiers were built into the TCRbeta library. MiXCR, applied by TCRdb to the PCR reads, yields one record per CDR3 protein. This table has approximately 520,000 distinct CDR3 sequences, 32% appearing once. The source material was PBMCs from the stem cell graft donor, sampled from the stem cell graft. All receptors come from a human donor who donated a stem cell graft to a child with aplastic anemia.

The V and J genes are TRBV5-1 and TRBJ1-1, with 7 bases aligning to TRBD1. With 4 bases clipped from V and 5 bases from J, the junction kept 11 bases outside the gene matches. Germline CDR1 reads SGHRS; CDR2 reads YFSETQ. The CDR3 runs 15 residues. The CDR3 DNA reads as TGCGCCAGCAGCACAGGGGACAGAGGAGAGACTGAAGCTTTCTTT. Its protein is CASSTGDRGETEAFF.

This clonotype was detected only a few times. The chain couples TRBV20-1 to TRBJ2-7; possible D gene TRBD1, 6 bases. Trimming took 2 bases from V and 0 from J, leaving 14 bases between them. The CDR3 extends over 15 amino acids. Germline CDR1 reads DFQATT; CDR2 reads SNEGSKA (reference sequence). CDR3 sequence reads: CSARQSTGTSYEQYF. For the CDR3, the DNA is TGCAGTGCTAGACAATCGACAGGAACCTCCTACGAGCAGTACTTC.

V and J are TRBV7-2 and TRBJ2-3; D may be TRBD2 (5 bases). CDR3 length: 14 residues. Trimming took 6 bases from V and 4 from J, leaving 14 bases between them. Per germline, CDR1 SGHTA and CDR2 FQGNSA. This CDR3 reads CASSPGSGSDTQYF. The DNA for the CDR3 is TGTGCCAGCAGTCCCGGCAGCGGCTCAGATACGCAGTATTTT.

The rearrangement links TRBV5-1 to TRBJ1-3; possible D gene TRBD1, 5 bases. The germline CDR1 and CDR2 sequences are SGHRS and YFSETQ. CDR3 length: 16 residues. V was pared by 1 base and J by 4 bases, with 15 bases between. The CDR3 region has the DNA TGCGCCAGCAGCTTGCAACCCCTCGGGACGGGAAACACCATATATTTT. Translating it yields CASSLQPLGTGNTIYF.

The V gene is TRBV7-9, the J gene TRBJ1-5; no reliable D call. This CDR3 is 13 amino acids long. Per the germline V gene, CDR1 is SEHNR and CDR2 is FQNEAQ (reference sequence). Trimming took 2 bases from V and 6 from J, leaving 8 bases between them. As DNA, the CDR3 is TGTGCCAGCAGCTTAATGGAGGGTCAGCCCCAGCATTTT. Its protein product is CASSLMEGQPQHF.